These 18 T cell receptor beta chains came from one sample sequenced in a study of cytomegalovirus exposure and HLA in healthy donors. The PCR made use of 60 Vbeta and 13 Jbeta primers. The repertoire was sequenced with immunoSEQ multiplex PCR; TCRdb's copy has only in-frame clones and lacks some. This sample's table has about 55,000 clones. Sequenced material: PBMCs. The receptors originated from a man aged 45-65 years in good health and CMV-seropositive.

The chain couples TRBV28 to TRBJ1-2; weak D call: TRBD1 (6 bases). There are 13 residues in the CDR3. The V end was cut by 6 bases, the J end by 6 bases, with 14 bases between. Per germline, CDR1 MDHEN and CDR2 SYDVKM. The CDR3 coding sequence is TGTGCCAGCAGCCTAGGGGGGGGAGATGGCTACACCTTC. It codes for CASSLGGGDGYTF.

The chain carries TRBV4-1 and TRBJ2-5; no reliable D call. V shed 0 bases and J shed 3 bases, with 11 bases lying between them. The CDR3 consists of 15 residues. Per germline, CDR1 MGHRA and CDR2 YSYEKL. DNA of the CDR3: TGCGCCAGCAGCCAAGATCGTACAGTCAAAGAGACCCAGTACTTC. It encodes CASSQDRTVKETQYF.

The V gene is TRBV6-1, the J gene TRBJ2-7; TRBD1 matches 9 bases. The CDR3 totals 13 residues. With V trimmed by 7 bases and J by 5 bases, 6 bases remained unmatched. The germline CDR1 and CDR2 sequences are MNHNS and SASEGT. The CDR3 is CASTAQGAHEQYF. CDR3 in DNA: TGTGCCAGCACCGCACAGGGGGCCCACGAGCAGTACTTC.

The V gene is TRBV5-1, the J gene TRBJ2-1; TRBD2 agrees at 9 bases. CDR3 length: 15 amino acids. The V and J ends lost 0 bases and 6 bases, in that order; junction bases with no gene match: 4. Per germline, CDR1 SGHRS and CDR2 YFSETQ. The CDR3 reads CASSLGLAGINEQFF. The CDR3 DNA is TGCGCCAGCAGCTTGGGGCTAGCGGGAATCAATGAGCAGTTCTTC.

The chain has TRBV5-6 and TRBJ1-2; 8 nucleotides align to TRBD1. J was trimmed by 7 bases and V by 4 bases; bases with no gene match: 15. Per germline, CDR1 SGHDT and CDR2 YYEEEE. This CDR3 region has 16 residues. The CDR3 loop is CASSLWGAGGVSGYTF. In nucleotides, the CDR3 is TGTGCCAGCAGCCTATGGGGAGCAGGGGGCGTTAGTGGCTACACCTTC.

The genes are TRBV2 and TRBJ1-1; D gene uncertain. V lost 7 bases and J 0 bases, leaving 9 bases between the germline ends. The CDR3 has 13 amino acids. CDR1 is SNHLY, CDR2 FYNNEI, per germline. Here the CDR3 reads CASNTRMNTEAFF. The CDR3 bases are TGTGCCAGCAATACGAGGATGAACACTGAAGCTTTCTTT.

This chain uses TRBV25-1 with TRBJ1-6; D is perhaps TRBD1 (5 bases). V was pared by 0 bases and J by 5 bases, with 14 bases between. This CDR3 has 17 residues. Germline V lookup: CDR1 MGHDK, CDR2 SYGVNS. The CDR3 nucleotides read TGTGCCAGCAGTGAATATCTCGTCAGGGATCATAATTCACCCCTCCACTTT. Translating it yields CASSEYLVRDHNSPLHF. Supplemented by reference TRBV25-1 and TRBJ1-6, the full variable domain reads EADIYQTPRYLVIGTGKKITLECSQTMGHDKMYWYQQDPGMELHLIHYSYGVNSTEKGDLSSESTVSRIRTEHFPLTLESARPSHTSQYLCASSEYLVRDHNSPLHFGNGTRLTVT.

CDR3 region: CASSVDRANSPLHF. CDR3 in DNA: TGTGCCAGCAGCGTGGACAGGGCTAATTCACCCCTCCACTTT. The chain links TRBV9 to TRBJ1-6; 8 bases are a match to TRBD1. J was trimmed by 6 bases and V by 2 bases; bases with no gene match: 1. This CDR3 is 14 amino acids long. CDR1 and CDR2 from the germline V gene are SGDLS and YYNGEE.

The V gene is TRBV4-1, the J gene TRBJ2-7, with a tentative D call TRBD1 (6 bases). Germline CDR1 and CDR2: MGHRA and YSYEKL. This CDR3 has 14 amino acids. With 5 bases removed from V and 1 base from J, the gap between germline ends came to 12 bases. In nucleotides, the CDR3 is TGCGCCAGCAGCAACACAGGGCTTTCCTACGAGCAGTACTTC. Translating it yields CASSNTGLSYEQYF.

This chain links TRBV7-9 with TRBJ1-1, with 9 bases that match TRBD1. Germline V gene data show CDR1 as SEHNR and CDR2 as FQNEAQ (reference sequence). The CDR3 sequence is 13 residues long. After removal of 10 bases from V and 4 bases from J, the junction contained 7 bases not matched to a gene. The CDR3 reads CATGTGSVTEAFF. The DNA of the CDR3 is TGTGCCACCGGGACAGGGTCGGTCACTGAAGCTTTCTTT. The full variable domain, rest sourced from reference TRBV7-9 and TRBJ1-1, is DTGVSQNPRHKITKRGQNVTFRCDPISEHNRLYWYRQTLGQGPEFLTYFQNEAQLEKSRLLSDRFSAERPKGSFSTLEIQRTEQGDSAMYLCATGTGSVTEAFFGQGTRLTVV.

CDR3 nucleotide sequence: TGTGCCAGCAGCCTACAGGGGGCAGGAGAGACCCAGTACTTC. Translated, it gives CASSLQGAGETQYF. V gene TRBV11-3 combines with J gene TRBJ2-5, with 9 positions matching TRBD1. The germline gives CDR1 SGHNT, CDR2 YENEEA. V shed 5 bases, J shed 4 bases, and the junction held 5 bases outside the gene matches. The CDR3 contains 14 residues. The entire variable domain, with the rest obtained from reference TRBV11-3 and TRBJ2-5, is as follows: EAGVVQSPRYKIIEKKQPVAFWCNPISGHNTLYWYLQNLGQGPELLIRYENEEAVDDSQLPKDRFSAERLKGVDSTLKIQPAELGDSAVYLCASSLQGAGETQYFGPGTRLLVL.

The chain employs TRBV11-2 and TRBJ1-1; tentative D call: TRBD1 (6 bases). This CDR3 is 13 amino acids long. CDR1 is SGHAT and CDR2 is FQNNGV in the germline V gene. Deletions cut 2 bases from V and 4 bases from J, with 8 bases between. CDR3 loop: CASSLSRGTEAFF. The CDR3 DNA is TGTGCCAGCAGCTTAAGCAGGGGCACTGAAGCTTTCTTT.

The chain recombines TRBV6-5 with TRBJ2-5; TRBD2 aligns across 14 bases. The length of the CDR3 is 16 residues. Germline lookup yields CDR1 MNHEY and CDR2 SVGAGI. The J segment lost 3 bases and the V segment lost 4 bases, leaving 4 bases of the junction unmatched. The CDR3 DNA sequence: TGTGCCAGCAGTTCCCGGACTAGCGGGAGGAAAGAGACCCAGTACTTC. It encodes CASSSRTSGRKETQYF.

The chain joins TRBV2 to TRBJ2-7, with TRBD2 matching over 9 bases. The CDR3 length is 15 residues. V was pared by 1 base and J by 2 bases, with 3 bases of the junction left unmatched. Per the germline V gene, CDR1 is SNHLY and CDR2 is FYNNEI. CDR3 sequence: CASSEGGGGPYEQYF. DNA for the CDR3: TGTGCCAGCAGTGAAGGCGGGGGGGGGCCCTACGAGCAGTACTTC.

This chain uses TRBV4-3 with TRBJ1-5, with D uncertain. The germline V and J ends were trimmed by 4 bases and 5 bases, with 9 bases remaining between them. The CDR3 is 13 amino acids. The V gene's germline CDR1 is LGHNA and CDR2 YSLEER. The CDR3: CASSLNTDQPQHF. The CDR3 bases are TGCGCCAGCAGCCTCAACACAGATCAGCCCCAGCATTTT.

The chain links TRBV18 to TRBJ2-2, with D hard to call. The V gene lost 3 bases and the J gene lost 7 bases, with 12 bases spanning the gap. Germline lookup yields CDR1 KGHSH and CDR2 LQKENI. The CDR3 contains 14 residues. The CDR3: CASSPIGSGGELFF. The CDR3, as DNA: TGTGCCAGCTCACCTATCGGGTCGGGCGGGGAGCTGTTTTTT.

This rearrangement joins TRBV7-2 to TRBJ2-3, with TRBD2 matching over 8 bases. V shed 4 bases and J 4 bases; nucleotides not matched to a gene: 7. Germline-derived CDR1 and CDR2 are SGHTA and FQGNSA. The CDR3 loop spans 15 amino acids. CDR3 loop: CASSSLGGGPDTQYF. The DNA for the CDR3 is TGTGCCAGCAGCTCCCTCGGGGGGGGCCCAGATACGCAGTATTTT.

The chain employs TRBV5-6 and TRBJ2-7, with TRBD1 as a possible D gene (5 bases). The CDR3 spans 12 residues. Germline CDR1 and CDR2: SGHDT and YYEEEE. Between the trimmed V and J ends, which lost 7 bases and 0 bases, there was a span of 8 bases. The CDR3 spells CASLGVSYEQYF. The CDR3, as DNA: TGTGCCAGCCTAGGGGTCTCCTACGAGCAGTACTTC.